These 13 T cell receptor beta chains were sequenced from one sample in a study of cytomegalovirus exposure and HLA in healthy donors. It was with 60 Vbeta and 13 Jbeta primers that the PCR ran. Assay used: immunoSEQ multiplex PCR; TCRdb lists only in-frame clones, some missing. The sample consists of about 93,000 clones, about 80% of them appearing once. Sequenced: PBMCs. The receptors come from a man in his thirties or forties in good health and CMV-seronegative.

The chain's CDR3 is CASSSGTGHYNEQFF. The CDR3 DNA follows: TGCGCCAGCAGCTCCGGGACAGGGCACTACAATGAGCAGTTCTTC. V gene TRBV5-1 combines with J gene TRBJ2-1; 9 bases line up with TRBD1. CDR1 and CDR2 from the germline V gene are SGHRS and YFSETQ. The CDR3 has 15 residues. Trimming at V came to 3 bases and at J to 3 bases, leaving 4 bases not matched to a gene.

The rearrangement joins TRBV6-5 to TRBJ1-1; perhaps TRBD1 as D (6 bases). Trimming removed 1 base at V and 3 bases at J, with 15 bases between. The CDR3 spans 16 residues. In germline, CDR1 is MNHEY, CDR2 SVGAGI. CDR3 coding DNA: TGTGCCAGCAGTTACTTAGTTACAGGGTCTTACACTGAAGCTTTCTTT. Residues: CASSYLVTGSYTEAFF.

This clone qualifies as medium-sized. This rearrangement joins TRBV5-1 to TRBJ2-1, with D possibly matching TRBD1 (5 bases). V was pared by 4 bases and J by 5 bases, with 19 bases between. Germline values: CDR1 SGHRS, CDR2 YFSETQ. This CDR3 has 16 amino acids. As DNA, the CDR3 is TGCGCCAGCAGCGATTGGAACCCACAGGTTAACAATGAGCAGTTCTTC. Its translation is CASSDWNPQVNNEQFF.

The V and J genes are TRBV6-5 and TRBJ2-5, with D possibly TRBD1 on 5 matching bases. The CDR3 has 14 amino acids. Germline V gives CDR1 MNHEY, CDR2 SVGAGI. V lost 6 bases and J lost 1, with 12 bases in between. CDR3 in DNA: TGTGCCAGCAGCTTGACAGAGCTCCAAGAGACCCAGTACTTC. Protein: CASSLTELQETQYF.

In this sample, this clone turned up once. This chain joins TRBV28 and TRBJ2-3; D ambiguous. The length of the CDR3 is 14 residues. Trimming shortened V by 6 bases and J by 4 bases, and 14 bases separated the two germline ends. Germline V gene data show CDR1 as MDHEN and CDR2 as SYDVKM. The CDR3 loop reads CASSLPLEADTQYF. As DNA, the CDR3 is TGTGCCAGCAGCCTGCCACTTGAGGCAGATACGCAGTATTTT.

This chain links TRBV13 with TRBJ1-1; no firm D call. Germline CDR1 and CDR2: PRHDT and FYEKMQ (reference sequence). The CDR3 consists of 13 residues. V lost 1 base, J lost 5 bases, and 8 bases lay in between. The CDR3 sequence is CASSLEERTEAFF. CDR3 sequence (DNA): TGTGCCAGCAGCTTAGAAGAGCGGACTGAAGCTTTCTTT.

This clone came up a few times. The rearrangement links TRBV5-6 to TRBJ1-1; D unresolved. CDR1 is SGHDT, CDR2 YYEEEE, per germline. The CDR3 consists of 13 residues. With 4 bases removed from V and 8 bases from J, the gap between germline ends came to 15 bases. CDR3 nucleotides: TGTGCCAGCAGCGCCTCTAACCGCCTGGAAGCTTTCTTT. This gives the protein CASSASNRLEAFF.

The rearrangement joins TRBV7-9 to TRBJ2-3; no definite D call. The CDR3 covers 14 residues. In germline, CDR1 is SEHNR, CDR2 FQNEAQ (reference sequence). Trimming shortened V by 6 bases and J by 4 bases, and 14 bases separated the two germline ends. The CDR3 nucleotides read TGTGCCAGCAGAACCTCTAGGCTTCCAGATACGCAGTATTTT. Its translation: CASRTSRLPDTQYF.

This clone was seen just once. The rearrangement links TRBV6-1 to TRBJ2-7, with 9 bases that match TRBD1. The junction had 12 bases not matched to a gene; V was cut back by 6 bases and J by 3 bases. CDR1 and CDR2 from the germline V gene are MNHNS and SASEGT. The CDR3 consists of 16 residues. CDR3 in DNA: TGTGCCAGCAGGGAAACCGGGACAGGGAAATACTACGAGCAGTACTTC. Amino acids: CASRETGTGKYYEQYF.

This clone was counted a few times. CDR3 sequence reads: CAIKYGAGEAFF. Here the CDR3 DNA reads TGTGCCATCAAGTATGGGGCAGGAGAAGCTTTCTTT. The chain links TRBV10-3 to TRBJ1-1; a weak D match, TRBD1 (5 bases). The CDR3 consists of 12 residues. Germline CDR1 reads ENHRY; CDR2 reads SYGVKD. The germline V and J ends were trimmed by 7 bases and 8 bases, with 14 bases remaining between them.

V gene TRBV10-3 combines with J gene TRBJ1-4; D call uncertain. The germline CDR1 and CDR2 sequences are ENHRY and SYGVKD. Trimming left V 9 bases short and J 11 bases short, with 19 bases between. The CDR3 runs 13 residues. The CDR3 spells CAISPDPSGKLFF. CDR3 bases: TGTGCCATTAGTCCGGACCCGTCGGGGAAACTGTTTTTT.

The rearrangement links TRBV30 to TRBJ2-3; 10 bases agree with TRBD2. The CDR3 extends over 13 amino acids. The J segment lost 9 bases and the V segment lost 0 bases, leaving 3 bases of the junction unmatched. Germline values: CDR1 GTSNPN, CDR2 SVGIG (reference sequence). CDR3 DNA: TGTGCCTGGAGTGTGACGACTAGCGGGACGCAGTATTTT. Translation: CAWSVTTSGTQYF.

The V gene is TRBV4-3, the J gene TRBJ2-3; the match to TRBD2 covers 7 bases. Trimming removed 2 bases from V and 0 bases from J; junction bases left unmatched: 5. The CDR3 is 16 residues long. In germline, CDR1 is LGHNA, CDR2 YSLEER. CDR3 sequence (DNA): TGCGCCAGCAGCCAACTAGCGGAGTCTAGCACAGATACGCAGTATTTT. It is translated as CASSQLAESSTDTQYF.